The sequence of this T cell receptor (beta chain) was determined in a study of blood T cell repertoires in COVID-19. About the research overall: T cells, B-cell-depleted T cells, or PBMCs supplied cDNA or gDNA.

Assay: immunoSEQ multiplex PCR; the TCRdb copy retains only in-frame clones and omits some. The data hold about 160,000 clones, with around nine tenths observed a single time. V lost 1 base and J 4 bases, leaving 16 bases between the germline ends. CDR1 KGHSH and CDR2 LQKENI come from the germline V gene. This CDR3 is built from 16 residues. The gene calls are TRBV18 and TRBJ1-1, with a possible D match to TRBD1 (6 bases). This receptor was obtained from a woman in her 70s with COVID-19, enrolled during active disease. Material: peripheral blood. The CDR3 spells CASSPRQNRELTEAFF. The CDR3 DNA sequence: TGTGCCAGCTCACCACGGCAAAACAGGGAGCTCACTGAAGCTTTCTTT.